The present T cell receptor beta chain was sequenced within a study of blood T cell repertoires in COVID-19. V was shortened by 4 bases and J by 1 base, with 10 bases between the two germline ends. Germline V gives CDR1 SGHDN, CDR2 FVKESK. This CDR3 contains 15 residues. Authors' analysis steps: Scientists estimated how many nucleated cells there were by amplifying reference gene primers. Assay used: immunoSEQ multiplex PCR; TCRdb lists only in-frame clones, some missing. V and J calls and clone size come straight from that table; D and trimming were deduced from the DNA. Of just over 250,000 clones listed, about 87% are singletons. This clone has only a few counts.

The chain is built from TRBV14 and TRBJ1-4, with unresolved D. This TCR came from a man aged 55-75 years who had recovered from COVID-19. The sample was peripheral blood. The CDR3: CASSLLRGTNEKLFF. CDR3 bases: TGTGCCAGCAGCCTCCTCCGGGGAACTAATGAAAAACTGTTTTTT.